The 5 T cell receptor beta chains below were found in one sample sequenced in a study of blood T cell repertoires in COVID-19. The protocol was immunoSEQ multiplex PCR, while the TCRdb copy is restricted to in-frame clones and leaves out a portion. The table includes around 130,000 clones, roughly 90% detected once. Specimen: peripheral blood. These receptors were collected from a man in his sixties or seventies with active COVID-19.

The V gene is TRBV11-2, the J gene TRBJ2-7; possible D gene TRBD2, 5 bases. The V gene's germline CDR1 is SGHAT and CDR2 FQNNGV. Trimming cost V 4 bases and J 5 bases, with 15 bases left between them. This CDR3 is 14 amino acids long. CDR3 sequence reads: CASSSQTGNHEQYF. CDR3 coding DNA: TGTGCCAGCAGCTCACAGACGGGAAATCACGAGCAGTACTTC. Variable domain in full (rest from reference TRBV11-2 and TRBJ2-7): EAGVAQSPRYKIIEKRQSVAFWCNPISGHATLYWYQQILGQGPKLLIQFQNNGVVDDSQLPKDRFSAERLKGVDSTLKIQPAKLEDSAVYLCASSSQTGNHEQYFGPGTRLTVT.

This sequence joins TRBV2 and TRBJ2-7, with 7 bases matching TRBD2. Germline V gives CDR1 SNHLY, CDR2 FYNNEI. The CDR3 consists of 14 residues. The trim removed 8 bases at V and 3 bases at J, leaving 10 bases unmatched. The CDR3 coding sequence is TGTGCCAGCGGGGGGAGGGGACCGAACTACGAGCAGTACTTC. It codes for CASGGRGPNYEQYF.

The chain recombines TRBV4-3 with TRBJ1-5, with 10 bases lining up with TRBD1. The germline gives CDR1 LGHNA, CDR2 YSLEER. This CDR3 is 16 amino acids long. Trimming at V came to 4 bases and at J to 0 bases, leaving 3 bases not matched to a gene. The CDR3 DNA sequence: TGCGCCAGCAGCCCCGACAGGGGGCATAGCAATCAGCCCCAGCATTTT. Amino acids: CASSPDRGHSNQPQHF.

The chain employs TRBV3-1 (or the pseudogene TRBV3-2) and TRBJ2-3; 11 nucleotides agree with TRBD2. Germline V CDR1 and CDR2: LGHDT, YNNKEL (reference sequence). Trimming took 4 bases from V and 1 from J; bases not matched to a gene: 16. The CDR3 length is 20 residues. The CDR3 here is CASSRGPGTSGRVGTDTQYF. The CDR3 region has the DNA TGTGCCAGCAGCCGCGGACCCGGGACTAGCGGCCGTGTCGGCACAGATACGCAGTATTTT.

The chain links TRBV3-1 (or the pseudogene TRBV3-2) to TRBJ1-4, with 7 nucleotides matching TRBD1. The V gene end was trimmed by 11 bases and the J gene end by 3 bases; junction bases not matched to a gene: 6. This CDR3 comprises 13 residues. Per the germline V gene, CDR1 is LGHDT and CDR2 is YNNKEL (reference sequence). In nucleotides, the CDR3 is TGTGCCGCAGGGGGGACGGCTAATGAAAAACTGTTTTTT. Its protein product is CAAGGTANEKLFF.